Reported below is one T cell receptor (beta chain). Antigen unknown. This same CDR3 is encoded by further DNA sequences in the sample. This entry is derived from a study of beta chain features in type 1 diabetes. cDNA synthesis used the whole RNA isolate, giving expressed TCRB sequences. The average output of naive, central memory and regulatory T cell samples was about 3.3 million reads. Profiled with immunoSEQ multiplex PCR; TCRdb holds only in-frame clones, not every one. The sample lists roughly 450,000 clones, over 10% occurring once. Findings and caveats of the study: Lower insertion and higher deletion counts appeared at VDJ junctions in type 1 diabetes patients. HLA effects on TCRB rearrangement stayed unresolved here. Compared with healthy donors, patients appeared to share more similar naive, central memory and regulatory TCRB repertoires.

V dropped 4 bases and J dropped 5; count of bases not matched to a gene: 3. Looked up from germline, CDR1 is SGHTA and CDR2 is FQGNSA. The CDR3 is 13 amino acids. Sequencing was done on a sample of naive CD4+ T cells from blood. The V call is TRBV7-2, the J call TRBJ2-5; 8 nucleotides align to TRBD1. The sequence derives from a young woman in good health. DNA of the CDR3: TGTGCCAGCAGCTCGGACAGGGTTGAGACCCAGTACTTC. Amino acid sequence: CASSSDRVETQYF.